This T cell receptor (beta chain) was recorded in a study of cytomegalovirus exposure and HLA in healthy donors (dated by TCRdb to the late 2010s). Study-level background: According to an earlier analysis of a few hundred of the donors, 150 million to 200 million T cells yielded over 90 million unique TCR beta sequences and 276 Gb of sequence data. An earlier analysis of approximately 630 of the donors applied high-throughput TCR beta sequencing to assess whether each TCR beta V gene segment acted as functional or pseudogenic. Using immunosequencing, the study profiled T cell repertoires from some 670 subjects and related those repertoires to cytomegalovirus serostatus. About five DR-DQ haplotypes were treated as single units for association and clustering because of strong linkage in the cohort. HLA typing covered class I and class II loci at four-digit resolution. The study aimed to test whether cataloging public T cell receptors could reveal signatures of past pathogen exposure. Donor age, sex, ethnicity and CMV serostatus were compiled together with the repertoire data. All discovery cohort repertoires had been generated using a single sequencing platform. A separate validation cohort of approximately 120 different subjects was used in addition to the approximately 610-subject first cohort. A later genetic analysis used genome-wide SNP genotypes for about 65% of the 666 donors, treating that subset as a discovery cohort. High-throughput TCR immunosequencing, statistical association of individual TCRs with disease status, and machine learning were combined to predict cytomegalovirus infection status. Among 300 to 500 genotyped donors of the cohort, an average of about 220,000 unique TCR beta nucleotide sequences was sequenced per donor, of which roughly 18% were non-productive. An early release that covered 500 to 800 HLA-typed donors contained approximately 300 gigabases of sequencing data and tens of millions of unique TCR sequences. The later analysis used no new phenotypic data to find candidate immune exposures, relying instead on TCR beta sequences and their occurrence across donors. A later analysis re-examined previously published TCR beta repertoires from roughly 720 donors and added high-resolution HLA genotyping to investigate patterns of TCR occurrence. Of the roughly 400 genotyped donors, approximately 82% fell in the genetic ancestry cluster associated with self-reported Caucasian donors. Typing coverage varied by locus: 629-630 donors for A, B, C, DRB1 and DQB1; roughly 500 for DQA1; approximately 570 for DPA1; about 450 for DPB1. The full study reports these points: Because counts were too low, 15 to 20 rarely observed V segments, including chromosome 9 orphons, were excluded from the earlier analysis of several hundred of the donors. In a later analysis, the rate of TCR association differed among HLA loci, with DRB1 alleles having the most associated TCRs and HLA-C alleles having the fewest. The cohort was sequenced for TCR beta chains only, and without alpha or paired-chain data the features that could be detected were limited. A few of the identified cytomegalovirus-associated TCR beta chains were confirmed in vitro to be specific for cytomegalovirus antigens. The authors suggested that the approach could potentially be extended to other disease states and immunological phenotypes. In an earlier analysis of some 640 of the donors, most TCR beta V segments were observed in productive rearrangements about 90% or about 30% of the time, broadly matching IMGT annotations. When HLA alleles, especially DR and DQ, strongly co-occurred, TCR associations were difficult to assign to individual alleles. A total of fewer than 200 TCR beta chains were listed by the study as associated with cytomegalovirus. The sequencing pipeline was judged likely to have produced a cluster of highly shared sequence variants as a technical artifact. Because the 87-base-pair reads could not distinguish some IMGT-functional V segments, including TRBV6-2 and TRBV6-3, those segments were excluded. According to a later genetic analysis, donors in an Asian-associated ancestry cluster had fewer N-insertions in productive TCRs than the approximately 630-donor mean. A later analysis reported that several top co-occurrence clusters appeared linked to parvovirus B19, influenza, CMV and Epstein-Barr virus. A further reported finding was that TCR beta sequences accurately predicted the HLA-A and HLA-B alleles for most subjects in the first cohort. Linkage disequilibrium might explain the correlated functional status among segregating V segments, but an unknown experimental factor could not be ruled out. Because HLA typing was missing for some donors at each locus, association tests included only the typed subset. The classifier was reported to diagnose cytomegalovirus status with high specificity and sensitivity in both the original cohort and the validation cohort. In a later analysis, HLA-associated TCR beta chains were found to be more clonally expanded and to have lower generation probabilities than equally common non-associated chains. Sequencing depth was assumed to be roughly uniform across donors in the presence/absence analyses, though that assumption may not hold. Most CMV-associated TCR beta chains appeared to be HLA-restricted in a later analysis, and the HLA associations seemed to be driven largely by CMV exposure. Across donors, most TCR sequences were observed very rarely, whereas some public TCRs were present in many individuals. The only immune exposure information available for the cohort was CMV serostatus. A later genetic analysis associated a missense DCLRE1C variant with V-gene and J-gene trimming of TCR beta chains, and an independent cohort replicated the association. At a false discovery rate of 0.05, a later analysis linked roughly 17,000 TCR beta sequences to specific HLA alleles.

The cohort was made up of under 800 healthy bone marrow donors. Cohort members were all nominally healthy when sampled, although unrecorded immune exposures were likely present. The donor was CMV seronegative and belonged to the group of around 400 seronegative cohort members. Every donor gave a peripheral blood sample, and the peripheral blood mononuclear cells from that sample were used for TCR beta sequencing. Genomic DNA was extracted from the blood cell samples with the Qiagen DNeasy Blood Extraction Kit. The library was prepared using the immunoSEQ multiplex PCR assay. The multiplex PCR relied on a mix of 60 forward primers for TCR Vbeta segments and 13 reverse primers for TCR Jbeta segments. The CDR3 region of rearranged TCR beta genes was amplified from genomic DNA with a multiplex PCR assay. The amplified TCR beta libraries were sequenced on the Illumina HiSeq System as 87-base-pair reads. Regarding the original processing steps: Across the 600 to 700 repertoires, a later analysis counted about 81 million unique TCR beta chains, some 11 million of which were shared by at least two donors. A nearest-neighbor algorithm error-corrected the raw reads and collapsed the reads into unique sequences, merging closely related sequences to remove PCR and sequencing errors. To assign V, D and J gene segments, CDR3 sequences were aligned to IMGT reference sequences. For a sequence to be retained, a match of at least six nucleotides to both a V gene segment and a J gene segment was required. A rearrangement was called productive if the CDR3 had no stop codons and remained in frame with V and J, and every other rearrangement was called non-productive. Following IMGT convention, CDR3 was defined as the stretch from the second conserved V-encoded cysteine up to the conserved J-encoded phenylalanine. The earlier analysis of approximately 590 of the donors excluded any sequence lacking an unambiguous match to a single V gene segment. An earlier analysis of 587 of the donors called V segments functional above 56.7% productive rearrangements and segregating when the between-donor standard deviation exceeded 5%. To diagnose cytomegalovirus status from the catalog of TCR beta chain sequences, a statistical classification framework was built. A later analysis assigned V and J genes by comparing TCR nucleotide sequences with IMGT/GENE-DB human TR gene sequences. In a later analysis, CDR3 sequences and most-parsimonious VDJ recombination scenarios were assigned using the TCRdist pipeline. In a later analysis, each TCR beta chain was defined by its CDR3 amino acid sequence together with its V-gene family, and reads without a unique V-gene family were excluded. A later analysis removed over 500 highly shared, low-generation-probability nucleotide sequences to deal with suspected cross-contamination and a sequencing artifact. For each public chain, a later analysis derived a clonal expansion index from normalized ranks of inferred template counts within each repertoire. In a later analysis, generation probabilities were computed with a VDJ recombination model fitted to out-of-frame rearrangements, and the resulting probabilities were checked against IGoR. A later analysis scored TCR-TCR, TCR-HLA and TCR-CMV co-occurrence with hypergeometric tests, applying a repertoire-size bias correction to TCR pairs. In a later analysis, false discovery rates were estimated by permuting HLA or CMV assignments 20 times. A later analysis grouped co-occurring TCRs with DBSCAN, adding TCRdist sequence similarity when clustering within HLA-allele-positive subsets. For co-occurrence clustering, repertoires with fewer than 30,000 or more than 120,000 public chains were excluded, along with five repertoires with anomalous nucleotide sharing. Entries here come from immuneACCESS through TCRdb and include only in-frame sequences with V and J called. Some clones fail to appear in such tables; in the studies checked, an unresolved V gene covers under half of the shortfall, and the cause of the remainder is unknown. Clone size and V and J calls were adopted from that table, with D and trimming inferred from the DNA. This sample holds some 150,000 clones; 76% were observed only once. 0.7% to 0.8% of the sample rests with the top ten.

CDR1 LNHDA and CDR2 SQIVND were looked up in the germline V gene (reference sequence). Spanning cysteine to phenylalanine, the CDR3 consists of 14 amino acids. CDR3 DNA is the only sequence kept; it has 42 bases, read in frame from the first base. Trimming costs V 4 bases and J 2 bases, and their ends lie 12 bases apart. Only one count was recorded for this clone. Its specific antigen is unknown. No per-base quality is available; no much larger clone lies one base away. The chain joins TRBV19 to TRBJ2-7; tentative D gene TRBD1, with 6 bases matching. Material for sequencing was PBMCs. The origin of this receptor is a female donor in good health and CMV-seronegative. The DNA is TGTGCCAGTAGTAAACAGGGACCAACCTACGAGCAGTACTTC. This sequence encodes CASSKQGPTYEQYF.